A single sample is the source of the 18 T cell receptor beta chains below, sequenced in a study of Ad26.COV2.S vaccination and SARS-CoV-2 variants. Libraries were prepared by immunoSEQ multiplex PCR; TCRdb keeps only in-frame clonotypes and omits some of them. Among about 480,000 clones listed, roughly nine tenths were seen once. This sample's treatment: 15 to 20 received Ad26.COV2.S at low or high dose, single or two shots; several received placebo; per-sample allocation not given. Specimens were obtained on day 63 following the first vaccine or placebo injection. The sample here was peripheral blood, taken in a trial of Ad26.COV2.S vaccine versus placebo. All receptors come from a person between 18 and 65 years old who received the Ad26.COV2.S COVID-19 vaccine or a placebo.

V is TRBV5-1 and J is TRBJ1-5; D ambiguous. The CDR3 has 13 amino acids. Germline V gives CDR1 SGHRS, CDR2 YFSETQ. Trimming left V 0 bases short and J 6 bases short, with 7 bases between. This CDR3 reads CASSLAGGQPQHF. The CDR3 nucleotides are TGCGCCAGCAGCTTGGCTGGAGGTCAGCCCCAGCATTTT.

The rearrangement links TRBV23-1 to TRBJ2-1, with a weak D call TRBD1 (6 bases). TRBV23-1 is recorded as an ORF, its role being uncertain. Trimming removed 4 bases from V and 1 base from J, with 17 bases in between. The length of the CDR3 is 17 residues. Here the CDR3 DNA reads TGCGCCAGCAGTCGGGTCAAAGGGGGACGGTCCTACAATGAGCAGTTCTTC. Translating gives CASSRVKGGRSYNEQFF.

This chain links TRBV7-7 with TRBJ2-1; TRBD1 matches 9 bases. Germline lookup yields CDR1 SSHAT and CDR2 FNYEAQ (reference sequence). Trimming cost V 4 bases and J 8 bases; bases outside gene matches: 9. The CDR3 runs to 15 residues. In DNA form, the CDR3 reads TGTGCCAGCAGCTCCGGGACAGGGAGTAGGGATGAGCAGTTCTTC. It encodes CASSSGTGSRDEQFF. Full variable domain (missing parts from reference TRBV7-7 and TRBJ2-1): GAGVSQSPRYKVTKRGQDVTLRCDPISSHATLYWYQQALGQGPEFLTYFNYEAQPDKSGLPSDRFSAERPEGSISTLTIQRTEQRDSAMYRCASSSGTGSRDEQFFGPGTRLTVL.

The chain links TRBV6-1 to TRBJ1-5; D uncertain. Germline V CDR1 and CDR2: MNHNS, SASEGT. The CDR3 is made up of 12 amino acids. Trimming cost V 3 bases and J 9 bases, with 9 bases left between them. CDR3 in amino acids: CASSEPPGPQHF. The CDR3 nucleotides read TGTGCCAGCAGTGAGCCCCCGGGGCCCCAGCATTTT.

This chain links TRBV7-2 with TRBJ2-1; 10 bases match TRBD1. The length of the CDR3 is 19 residues. The germline CDR1 and CDR2 sequences are SGHTA and FQGNSA. V gave up 2 bases and J gave up 0 bases; unmatched junction bases: 10. This chain's CDR3 is CASSLRWGQGSSSYNEQFF. The CDR3 nucleotides read TGTGCCAGCAGCTTAAGGTGGGGACAGGGGTCGAGCTCCTACAATGAGCAGTTCTTC. The full variable domain, in which reference TRBV7-2 and TRBJ2-1 provide the parts outside the CDR3, is GAGVSQSPSNKVTEKGKDVELRCDPISGHTALYWYRQSLGQGLEFLIYFQGNSAPDKSGLPSDRFSAERTGGSVSTLTIQRTQQEDSAVYLCASSLRWGQGSSSYNEQFFGPGTRLTVL.

CDR3 residues: CASSLKGSEDSPLHF. Written as DNA, the CDR3 is TGTGCCAGCAGCCTTAAGGGGTCGGAGGATTCACCCCTCCACTTT. The chain employs TRBV7-2 and TRBJ1-6; TRBD1 might be the D (5 bases). The CDR3 contains 15 residues. Germline CDR1 and CDR2: SGHTA and FQGNSA. Trimming took 5 bases from V and 8 from J, leaving 16 bases between them.

This sequence joins TRBV5-4 and TRBJ1-2; D is perhaps TRBD1 (5 bases). CDR3 length equals 13 residues. CDR1 SGHNT and CDR2 YYREEE come from the germline V gene (reference sequence). V dropped 0 bases and J dropped 6 bases, with 9 bases sitting between them. The CDR3 region has the DNA TGTGCCAGCAGCTTGGGGGCAGGGAATGGCTACACCTTC. It codes for CASSLGAGNGYTF.

This clone was observed a single time. The gene calls are TRBV7-2 and TRBJ1-2; 7 nucleotides align to TRBD1. The CDR3 length is 14 residues. Per germline, CDR1 SGHTA and CDR2 FQGNSA. Unmatched junction bases numbered 7, after V lost 5 bases and J lost 4 bases. CDR3 bases: TGTGCCAGCAGCCCCCAGGGACAGCTCTATGGCTACACCTTC. This gives the protein CASSPQGQLYGYTF.

This chain links TRBV28 with TRBJ1-5; TRBD1 agrees at 7 bases. CDR1 is MDHEN, CDR2 SYDVKM, per germline. The CDR3 is made up of 15 amino acids. V dropped 6 bases and J dropped 0; count of bases not matched to a gene: 5. CDR3 sequence reads: CASRQGMNSNQPQHF. The CDR3 DNA is TGTGCCAGCAGACAGGGGATGAATAGCAATCAGCCCCAGCATTTT.

This clone was picked up one time. The chain employs TRBV11-3 and TRBJ2-5; possible D gene TRBD1, 5 bases. In germline, CDR1 is SGHNT, CDR2 YENEEA. The V and J ends lost 2 bases and 2 bases respectively, with 9 bases between them. This CDR3 region has 14 residues. DNA of the CDR3: TGTGCCAGCAGCTTAAGCAGGGATCAAGAGACCCAGTACTTC. Translated, it gives CASSLSRDQETQYF.

Comments on this clone: The junction does not match germline at one end; this may be a read error. The chain couples TRBV28 to TRBJ1-2; no firm D call. From germline, CDR1 is MDHEN and CDR2 SYDVKM. The length of the CDR3 is 8 residues. The CDR3 region is CATLRPAF. In DNA, the CDR3 is TGTGCCACCCTACGTCCCGCCTTC.

This chain joins TRBV9 and TRBJ2-7; 11 bases match TRBD2. Germline assignment: CDR1 SGDLS and CDR2 YYNGEE. V shed 0 bases, J shed 2 bases, and the junction held 4 bases outside the gene matches. CDR3 size: 16 residues. CDR3 DNA sequence: TGTGCCAGCAGCGTAGCTACGGGACTAGCGGCCTACGAGCAGTACTTC. This codes for CASSVATGLAAYEQYF.

CDR3: CASSSRVTYNSPLHF. The CDR3 DNA follows: TGTGCCAGCAGCTCCAGGGTGACCTATAATTCACCCCTCCACTTT. The rearrangement links TRBV5-5 to TRBJ1-6, with D possibly matching TRBD1 (5 bases). Deletions cut 3 bases from V and 2 bases from J, with 9 bases between. Germline loops: CDR1 SGHKS, CDR2 YYEKEE (reference sequence). The CDR3 has 15 residues.

This clone showed up just once. V gene TRBV5-5 combines with J gene TRBJ1-2; 8 nucleotides align to TRBD1. The germline V gene has CDR1 SGHKS and CDR2 YYEKEE (reference sequence). The CDR3 length is 13 residues. Unmatched junction bases numbered 1, after V lost 4 bases and J lost 2 bases. The CDR3 nucleotides are TGTGCCAGCAGCCACAGGGGGAACTATGGCTACACCTTC. Its protein is CASSHRGNYGYTF.

The chain couples TRBV27 to TRBJ1-6; D is unresolved. Trimming stripped 4 bases from V and 6 bases from J, with 13 bases between. The CDR3 runs 15 residues. Looked up from germline, CDR1 is MNHEY and CDR2 is SMNVEV (reference sequence). CDR3 DNA: TGTGCCAGCAGTTACTTACAGTCTCGTAATTCACCCCTCCACTTT. Translating it yields CASSYLQSRNSPLHF.

This rearrangement joins TRBV7-9 to TRBJ1-1, with a weak D call TRBD1 (6 bases). Germline loops: CDR1 SEHNR, CDR2 FQNEAQ (reference sequence). CDR3 length equals 13 residues. V was trimmed by 1 base and J by 11 bases, leaving 14 bases between them. CDR3 nucleotides: TGTGCCAGCAGCTTAGGTCCAGGGGAGACGGCTTTCTTT. Encoded protein: CASSLGPGETAFF.

V usage is TRBV12-5 and J usage is TRBJ1-2; TRBD1 is a possible D gene (6 bases). The CDR3 has 14 amino acids. The germline gives CDR1 LGHNT, CDR2 FRNRAP. Trimming cost V 4 bases and J 5 bases, with 14 bases left between them. In DNA, the CDR3 is TGTGCTAGTGGTTACGACGACAGGTTTTATGGCTACACCTTC. This encodes CASGYDDRFYGYTF.

This clone has a handful of counts. The chain has TRBV5-4 and TRBJ1-6; 7 bases line up with TRBD1. V lost 0 bases, J lost 7 bases, and 4 bases stayed unmatched. The CDR3 loop spans 15 amino acids. Germline-derived CDR1 and CDR2 are SGHNT and YYREEE (reference sequence). CDR3 sequence reads: CASSLGGTANSPLHF. For the CDR3, the DNA is TGTGCCAGCAGCTTGGGTGGGACAGCGAATTCACCCCTCCACTTT. The full variable domain, in which reference TRBV5-4 and TRBJ1-6 provide the parts outside the CDR3, is ETGVTQSPTHLIKTRGQQVTLRCSSQSGHNTVSWYQQALGQGPQFIFQYYREEENGRGNFPPRFSGLQFPNYSSELNVNALELDDSALYLCASSLGGTANSPLHFGNGTRLTVT.